This record looks at one TCR beta chain sequence and its context. Its antigen is not identified. These data come from a study of T cell responses to AZD1222 COVID-19 vaccine. Points from the study as a whole: Unmutated variant regions are reportedly targeted by nearly half of spike-specific TCRs. Two AZD1222 doses significantly raised spike-specific TCR breadth and depth over controls.

This table comes from immunoSEQ multiplex PCR, and its TCRdb copy is limited to in-frame clones, with some not included. Among about 170,000 clones, 70% to 90% were seen once, and the ten largest hold roughly 4.3%. Trimming at V came to 1 base and at J to 7 bases, leaving 7 bases not matched to a gene. The CDR3 sequence is 15 residues long. Germline loops: CDR1 SGHNT, CDR2 YYREEE (reference sequence). This receptor was taken from an adult who received the MenACWY meningococcal vaccine as a control. Sequencing was performed on peripheral blood, taken 28 days after the second dose of the MenACWY control vaccine. The chain employs TRBV5-4 and TRBJ2-7; 11 positions match TRBD2. This CDR3 reads CASSLRLAGNEEQYF. The CDR3 nucleotides are TGTGCCAGCAGCTTGAGACTAGCGGGAAATGAGGAGCAGTACTTC.